This T cell receptor beta chain was profiled in a study of OX40 agonist ivuxolimab in advanced cancers. Study outcomes and limitations: Clonal expansion was among the lowest in partial responders at 0.1-3.0 mg/kg, especially CD8+. What antigens the expanded peripheral T cells recognized was never established.

This clone was seen a handful of times. Its antigen is undetermined. Sequencing used immunoSEQ multiplex PCR; TCRdb keeps in-frame clones, though not all of them. Here the sample spans 55,000 to 75,000 clones, around 85% being singletons. V was pared by 1 base and J by 5 bases, with 7 bases of the junction left unmatched. From germline, CDR1 is KGHSH and CDR2 LQKENI. The CDR3 spans 15 residues. The sequencing used CD4+ or CD8+ T cells sorted from blood, collected in a trial of the OX40 agonist ivuxolimab. This rearrangement joins TRBV18 to TRBJ1-2; 7 nucleotides agree with TRBD1. The sequence was collected from an adult with an advanced solid tumor such as melanoma, head and neck, liver or kidney cancer. The CDR3: CASSPRTGEDYGYTF. The CDR3 DNA sequence: TGTGCCAGCTCACCACGAACAGGGGAGGATTATGGCTACACCTTC.